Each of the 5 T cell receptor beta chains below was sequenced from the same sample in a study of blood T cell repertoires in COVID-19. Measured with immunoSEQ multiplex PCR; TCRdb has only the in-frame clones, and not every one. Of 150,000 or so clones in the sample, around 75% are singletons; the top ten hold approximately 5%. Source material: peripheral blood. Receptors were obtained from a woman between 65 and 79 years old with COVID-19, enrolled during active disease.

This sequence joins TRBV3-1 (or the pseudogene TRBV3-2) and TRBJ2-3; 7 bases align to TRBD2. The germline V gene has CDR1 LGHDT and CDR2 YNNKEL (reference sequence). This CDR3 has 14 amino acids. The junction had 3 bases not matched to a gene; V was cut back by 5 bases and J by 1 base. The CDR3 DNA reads TGTGCCAGCAGCAAACGGGGGGGCACAGATACGCAGTATTTT. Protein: CASSKRGGTDTQYF.

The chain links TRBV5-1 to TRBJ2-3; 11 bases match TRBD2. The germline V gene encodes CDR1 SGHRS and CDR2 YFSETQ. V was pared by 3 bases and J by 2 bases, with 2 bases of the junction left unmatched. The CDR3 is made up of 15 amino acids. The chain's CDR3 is CASSSSGGTTDTQYF. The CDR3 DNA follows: TGCGCCAGCAGCTCTAGCGGGGGGACCACAGATACGCAGTATTTT.

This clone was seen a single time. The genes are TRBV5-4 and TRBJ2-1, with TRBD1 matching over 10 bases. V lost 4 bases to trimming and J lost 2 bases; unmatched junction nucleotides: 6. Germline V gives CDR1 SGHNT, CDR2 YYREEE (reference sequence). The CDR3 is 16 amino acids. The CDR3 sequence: CASSPGQGSTYNEQFF. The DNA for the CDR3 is TGTGCCAGCAGCCCGGGACAGGGGAGTACCTACAATGAGCAGTTCTTC.

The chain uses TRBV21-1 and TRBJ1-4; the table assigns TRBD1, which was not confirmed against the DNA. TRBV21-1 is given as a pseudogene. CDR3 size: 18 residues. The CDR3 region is CASCVRRGTGKSNEKLFF. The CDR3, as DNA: TGTGCCAGTTGTGTCCGTAGGGGGACAGGGAAGTCTAATGAAAAACTGTTTTTT.

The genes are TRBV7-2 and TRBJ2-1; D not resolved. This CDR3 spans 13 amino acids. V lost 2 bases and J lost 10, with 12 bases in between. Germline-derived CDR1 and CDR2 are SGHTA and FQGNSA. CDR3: CASSLPPPREQFF. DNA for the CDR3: TGTGCCAGCAGCTTACCCCCCCCGAGGGAGCAGTTCTTC.